One and the same sample provided the 19 T cell receptor beta chains below, sequenced in a study of shared T cell receptors in the human thymus. Assay used: immunoSEQ multiplex PCR; TCRdb lists only in-frame clones, some missing. The sample includes 540,000 or so clones, about 80% of them seen just once. Another study also made use of these data, one on human thymus T cells.

Sequencing was done on a sample of thymocytes. The receptors here all came from a boy in the first two years of life with a congenital heart defect.

This clone turned up a few times. The J gene is TRBJ2-7, the V gene TRBV4-1, with no clear D. V dropped 0 bases and J dropped 0 bases, with 12 bases sitting between them. This CDR3 spans 16 amino acids. Germline loops: CDR1 MGHRA, CDR2 YSYEKL. The CDR3 loop is CASSQEISASSYEQYF. The CDR3, as DNA: TGCGCCAGCAGCCAAGAAATTTCGGCTAGCTCCTACGAGCAGTACTTC.

The CDR3 coding sequence is TGTGCCAGCAGCGGGGACAGGGGGGTTTTGGGGGAAAAACTGTTTTTT. Its translation: CASSGDRGVLGEKLFF. The chain combines TRBV6-6 with TRBJ1-4; 11 bases match TRBD1. With 6 bases clipped from V and 8 bases from J, the junction kept 11 bases outside the gene matches. Germline CDR1 MNHNY, CDR2 SVGAGI (reference sequence). The length of the CDR3 is 16 residues.

The rearrangement uses TRBV30 and TRBJ2-7, with no clear D. Trimming took 2 bases from V and 4 from J, leaving 9 bases between them. CDR1 and CDR2 from the germline V gene are GTSNPN and SVGIG (reference sequence). CDR3 size: 12 residues. CDR3 residues: CAWSPPRYEQYF. The CDR3 DNA reads as TGTGCCTGGAGTCCCCCCAGGTACGAGCAGTACTTC.

The chain uses TRBV19 and TRBJ1-2; 9 nucleotides align to TRBD1. The V and J ends lost 5 bases and 5 bases, in that order; junction bases with no gene match: 9. Germline V lookup: CDR1 LNHDA, CDR2 SQIVND (reference sequence). The CDR3 extends over 15 amino acids. CDR3 bases: TGTGCCAGTAGTCGGGACAGGGAAGGTGCTTATGGCTACACCTTC. This translates into CASSRDREGAYGYTF. Combining the CDR3 with reference TRBV19 and TRBJ1-2 gives the whole variable domain DGGITQSPKYLFRKEGQNVTLSCEQNLNHDAMYWYRQDPGQGLRLIYYSQIVNDFQKGDIAEGYSVSREKKESFPLTVTSAQKNPTAFYLCASSRDREGAYGYTFGSGTRLTVV.

This rearrangement joins TRBV19 to TRBJ1-6; D ambiguous. Trimming left V 0 bases short and J 8 bases short, with 11 bases between. The CDR3 covers 15 residues. Germline CDR1 is LNHDA and CDR2 is SQIVND (reference sequence). CDR3 DNA: TGTGCCAGTAGTATAGATCGGGGTTTCGATTCACCCCTCCACTTT. Its translation is CASSIDRGFDSPLHF.

The chain recombines TRBV7-2 with TRBJ2-1, with a weak D call TRBD2 (5 bases). This CDR3 has 15 residues. Germline V CDR1 and CDR2: SGHTA, FQGNSA. The germline V and J ends were trimmed by 5 bases and 2 bases, with 13 bases remaining between them. The CDR3 loop reads CASSLGRGPYNEQFF. The CDR3 DNA reads TGTGCCAGCAGCCTAGGGAGAGGTCCCTACAATGAGCAGTTCTTC.

This chain links TRBV27 with TRBJ2-7; 11 bases are shared with TRBD2. The CDR3 runs to 17 residues. V was pared by 4 bases and J by 0 bases, with 8 bases of the junction left unmatched. CDR1 is MNHEY and CDR2 is SMNVEV in the germline V gene (reference sequence). CDR3 sequence (DNA): TGTGCCAGCAGTTCCGGGACTAGCGGTAGGAGCTCCTACGAGCAGTACTTC. It codes for CASSSGTSGRSSYEQYF.

The chain recombines TRBV7-2 with TRBJ2-7; possibly TRBD2 for D (5 bases). Per germline, CDR1 SGHTA and CDR2 FQGNSA. The CDR3 totals 15 residues. Between the trimmed V and J ends, which lost 1 base and 0 bases, there was a span of 10 bases. The CDR3 loop reads CASSLGRAHSYEQYF. DNA of the CDR3: TGTGCCAGCAGCTTAGGGCGGGCTCACTCCTACGAGCAGTACTTC.

This clone was seen a few times. CDR3 sequence (DNA): TGTGCCAGCAGCCCATTTCATGACTCAAGCAACCACAATGAGCAGTTCTTC. This encodes CASSPFHDSSNHNEQFF. The chain couples TRBV5-4 to TRBJ2-1, with unresolved D. The CDR3 has 17 amino acids. The germline V gene encodes CDR1 SGHNT and CDR2 YYREEE (reference sequence). Trimming took 4 bases from V and 5 from J, leaving 22 bases between them.

The chain employs TRBV5-4 and TRBJ1-1; tentatively, D is TRBD1 (6 bases). V lost 3 bases and J lost 1, with 7 bases in between. CDR3 size: 13 residues. CDR1 is SGHNT, CDR2 YYREEE, per germline (reference sequence). CDR3 coding DNA: TGTGCCAGCAGCTCGACAGGGAACACTGAAGCTTTCTTT. Residues: CASSSTGNTEAFF.

The CDR3 nucleotides read TGTGCCAGTCGTACGGCGAACACCGGGGAGCTGTTTTTT. It encodes CASRTANTGELFF. This rearrangement joins TRBV19 to TRBJ2-2; no definite D call. CDR1 and CDR2 from the germline V gene are LNHDA and SQIVND (reference sequence). This CDR3 is built from 13 residues. With 8 bases removed from V and 0 bases from J, the gap between germline ends came to 7 bases.

This chain uses TRBV19 with TRBJ1-5; TRBD1 agrees at 9 bases. CDR3 length equals 14 residues. J lost 6 bases, V lost 10 bases, and 10 bases had no gene match. The V gene's germline CDR1 is LNHDA and CDR2 SQIVND (reference sequence). Here the CDR3 DNA reads TGTGCCACCGAACAGGGGGCCCACGGTCAGCCCCAGCATTTT. Residues: CATEQGAHGQPQHF.

The table lists this clone with a count of one. The chain uses TRBV27 and TRBJ2-1; 13 bases are a match to TRBD2. The length of the CDR3 is 13 residues. The germline CDR1 and CDR2 sequences are MNHEY and SMNVEV (reference sequence). V shed 7 bases, J shed 10 bases, and the junction held 4 bases outside the gene matches. CDR3 amino acids: CASTGLAGDEQFF. CDR3 bases: TGTGCCAGCACCGGACTAGCGGGAGACGAGCAGTTCTTC.

This chain connects TRBV5-4 to TRBJ1-1; no clear D gene. CDR1 is SGHNT and CDR2 is YYREEE in the germline V gene (reference sequence). Trimming removed 2 bases at V and 1 base at J, with 15 bases between. The CDR3 loop spans 16 amino acids. The CDR3, as DNA: TGTGCCAGCAGCTTCTATCGTACAGATCCGAACACTGAAGCTTTCTTT. Protein product: CASSFYRTDPNTEAFF.

V gene TRBV7-9 combines with J gene TRBJ2-7, with 7 bases that match TRBD1. The length of the CDR3 is 14 residues. CDR1 is SEHNR and CDR2 is FQNEAQ in the germline V gene (reference sequence). The junction had 3 bases not matched to a gene; V was cut back by 3 bases and J by 1 base. CDR3 DNA sequence: TGTGCCAGCAGCTTGGACAGGCTTTCCTACGAGCAGTACTTC. Protein: CASSLDRLSYEQYF.

This chain connects TRBV7-3 to TRBJ2-7; TRBD1 aligns across 9 bases. This CDR3 comprises 17 residues. Germline trimming cut 5 bases from V and 4 bases from J; bases unmatched to any gene: 15. Germline values: CDR1 SGHTA, CDR2 FQGTGA. The CDR3 spells CASSPSYRRTGVYEQYF. In DNA, the CDR3 is TGTGCCAGCAGCCCCTCCTACCGGAGGACAGGGGTGTACGAGCAGTACTTC.

The rearrangement links TRBV4-1 to TRBJ2-2, with D tentatively TRBD2 (6 bases). The CDR3 loop spans 15 amino acids. Trimming removed 1 base at V and 10 bases at J, with 16 bases between. The germline V gene has CDR1 MGHRA and CDR2 YSYEKL. For the CDR3, the DNA is TGCGCCAGCAGCCAAGGGTCGACGGCTAGCGAGGAGCTGTTTTTT. Residues: CASSQGSTASEELFF.

This clone was detected only once. The chain couples TRBV7-9 to TRBJ1-2, with D maybe TRBD1 (5 bases). V was pared by 5 bases and J by 4 bases, with 20 bases between. From germline, CDR1 is SEHNR and CDR2 FQNEAQ (reference sequence). The CDR3 covers 16 residues. The CDR3 DNA reads as TGTGCCAGCAGCAGCAGGGTCTCGGGGGTTCGCTATGGCTACACCTTC. Protein product: CASSSRVSGVRYGYTF.

This clone has only one observation. This chain joins TRBV6-1 and TRBJ2-3; 9 positions match TRBD2. The germline V gene has CDR1 MNHNS and CDR2 SASEGT. This CDR3 has 16 amino acids. V shed 3 bases, J shed 3 bases, and the junction held 7 bases outside the gene matches. The CDR3 region is CASSECSGSMTDTQYF. In DNA form, the CDR3 reads TGTGCCAGCAGTGAGTGTAGCGGGAGTATGACAGATACGCAGTATTTT.